The source of this T cell receptor (beta chain) is a study of blood T cell repertoires in COVID-19. At the level of the study: Sites across the United States, Italy and Spain contributed samples from acute and convalescent COVID-19. The cDNA or gDNA used as material had been derived from T cells, B-cell-depleted T cells, or PBMCs.

This clone was observed a single time. One base away lies a much larger clone, so this may be a sequencing read error. The CDR3 contains 13 residues. Losses at the gene ends were 2 bases for V and 6 bases for J; bases not matched to a gene: 1. Looked up from germline, CDR1 is SGHTA and CDR2 is FQGTGA. This table comes from immunoSEQ multiplex PCR, and its TCRdb copy is limited to in-frame clones, with some not included. The data show about 210,000 clones, about 82% seen once. Those enrolled in Seattle joined during active infection and were followed longitudinally afterward. Sequencing input: peripheral blood. This sequence was found in a man aged 55 to 69 with COVID-19, enrolled during active disease. The chain employs TRBV7-3 and TRBJ2-1; TRBD1 aligns across 7 bases. In DNA form, the CDR3 reads TGTGCCAGCAGCTTAGGGACAGTCAATGAGCAGTTCTTC. It specifies CASSLGTVNEQFF.